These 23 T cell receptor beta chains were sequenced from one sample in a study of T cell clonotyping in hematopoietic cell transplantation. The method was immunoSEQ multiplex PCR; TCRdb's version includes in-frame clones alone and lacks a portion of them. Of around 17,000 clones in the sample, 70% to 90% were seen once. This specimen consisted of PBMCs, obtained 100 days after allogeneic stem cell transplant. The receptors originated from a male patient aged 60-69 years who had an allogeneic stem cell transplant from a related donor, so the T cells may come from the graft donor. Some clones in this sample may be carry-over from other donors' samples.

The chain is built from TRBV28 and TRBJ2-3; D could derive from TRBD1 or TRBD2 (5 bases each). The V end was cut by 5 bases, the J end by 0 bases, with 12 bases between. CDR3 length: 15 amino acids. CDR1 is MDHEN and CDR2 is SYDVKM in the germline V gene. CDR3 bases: TGTGCCAGCAGTCCCGGGACGCGAAGCACAGATACGCAGTATTTT. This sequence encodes CASSPGTRSTDTQYF.

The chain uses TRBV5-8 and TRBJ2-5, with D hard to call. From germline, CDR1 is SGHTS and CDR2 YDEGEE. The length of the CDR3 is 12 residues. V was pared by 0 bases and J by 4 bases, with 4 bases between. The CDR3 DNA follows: TGTGCCAGCAGCTTGGTCCGAGAGACCCAGTACTTC. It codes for CASSLVRETQYF.

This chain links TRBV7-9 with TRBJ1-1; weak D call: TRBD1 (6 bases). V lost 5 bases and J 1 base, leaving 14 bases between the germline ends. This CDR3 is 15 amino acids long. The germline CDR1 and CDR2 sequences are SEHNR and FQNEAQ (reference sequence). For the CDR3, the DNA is TGTGCCAGCAGCCCCGGGGGGCTTAGGAACACTGAAGCTTTCTTT. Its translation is CASSPGGLRNTEAFF.

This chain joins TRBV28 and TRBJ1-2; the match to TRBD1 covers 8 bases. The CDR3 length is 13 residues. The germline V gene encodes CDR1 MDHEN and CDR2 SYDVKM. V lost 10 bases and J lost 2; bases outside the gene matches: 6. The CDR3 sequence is CAIRTGLNYGYTF. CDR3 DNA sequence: TGTGCCATCCGGACAGGGCTAAACTATGGCTACACCTTC.

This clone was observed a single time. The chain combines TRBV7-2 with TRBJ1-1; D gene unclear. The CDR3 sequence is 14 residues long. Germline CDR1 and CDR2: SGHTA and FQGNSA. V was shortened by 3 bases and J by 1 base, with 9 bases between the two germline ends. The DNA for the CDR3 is TGTGCCAGCAGCTTGGGAGGAAAGAACACTGAAGCTTTCTTT. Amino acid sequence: CASSLGGKNTEAFF.

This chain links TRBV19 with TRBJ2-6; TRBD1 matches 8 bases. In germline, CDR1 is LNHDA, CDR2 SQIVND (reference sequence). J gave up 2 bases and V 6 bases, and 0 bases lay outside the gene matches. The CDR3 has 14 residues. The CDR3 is CASRQGAGANVLTF. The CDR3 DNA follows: TGTGCCAGTAGACAGGGGGCTGGGGCCAACGTCCTGACTTTC.

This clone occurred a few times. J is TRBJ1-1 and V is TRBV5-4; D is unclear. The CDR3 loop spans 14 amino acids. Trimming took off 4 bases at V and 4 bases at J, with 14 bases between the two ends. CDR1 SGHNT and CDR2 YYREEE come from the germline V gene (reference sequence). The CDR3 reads CASSLTSEGTEAFF. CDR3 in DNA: TGTGCCAGCAGCCTGACATCGGAGGGCACTGAAGCTTTCTTT.

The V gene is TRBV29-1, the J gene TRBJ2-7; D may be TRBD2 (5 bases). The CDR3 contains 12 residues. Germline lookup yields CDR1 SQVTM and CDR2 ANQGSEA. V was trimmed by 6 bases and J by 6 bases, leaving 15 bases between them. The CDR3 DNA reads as TGCAGCGTCTTTTGGAAAGAGGGCGAGCAGTACTTC. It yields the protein CSVFWKEGEQYF.

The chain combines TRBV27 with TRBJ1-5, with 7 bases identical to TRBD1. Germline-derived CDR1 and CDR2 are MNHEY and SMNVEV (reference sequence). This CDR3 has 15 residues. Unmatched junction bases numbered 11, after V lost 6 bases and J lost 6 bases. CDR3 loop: CASRRDSSAGQPQHF. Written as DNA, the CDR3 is TGTGCCAGCAGAAGGGACAGCTCCGCTGGTCAGCCCCAGCATTTT.

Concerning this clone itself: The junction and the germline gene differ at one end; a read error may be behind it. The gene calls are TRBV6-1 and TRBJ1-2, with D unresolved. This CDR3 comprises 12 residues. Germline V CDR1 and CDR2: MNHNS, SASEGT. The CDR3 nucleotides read TGTGCCAGCACTGAATACGAAAAAGGCTACACCTTC. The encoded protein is CASTEYEKGYTF.

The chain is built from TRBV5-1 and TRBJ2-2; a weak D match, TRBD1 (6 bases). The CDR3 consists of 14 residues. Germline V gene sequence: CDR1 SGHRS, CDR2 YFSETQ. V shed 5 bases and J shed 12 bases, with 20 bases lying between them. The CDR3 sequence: CASSKDQIQGKLFF. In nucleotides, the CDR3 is TGCGCCAGCAGTAAGGACCAAATCCAGGGGAAGCTGTTTTTT.

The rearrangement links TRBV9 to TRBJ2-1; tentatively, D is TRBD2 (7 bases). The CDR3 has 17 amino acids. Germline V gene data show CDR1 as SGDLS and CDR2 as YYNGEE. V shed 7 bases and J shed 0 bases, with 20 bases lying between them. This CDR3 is CASSRGGTSISYNEQFF. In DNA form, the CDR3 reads TGTGCCAGCTCTAGGGGGGGGACGTCAATCTCCTACAATGAGCAGTTCTTC.

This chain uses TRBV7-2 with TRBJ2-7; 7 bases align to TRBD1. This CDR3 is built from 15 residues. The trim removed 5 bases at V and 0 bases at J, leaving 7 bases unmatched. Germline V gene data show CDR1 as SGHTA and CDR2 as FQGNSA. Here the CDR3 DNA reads TGTGCCAGCAGCGAAGGCCGGGACAGCTCCTACGAGCAGTACTTC. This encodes CASSEGRDSSYEQYF.

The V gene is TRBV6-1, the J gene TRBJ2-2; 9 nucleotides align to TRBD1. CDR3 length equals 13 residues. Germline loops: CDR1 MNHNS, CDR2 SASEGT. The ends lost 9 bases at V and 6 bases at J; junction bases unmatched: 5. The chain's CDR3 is CARGTGQSGELFF. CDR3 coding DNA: TGTGCCAGGGGGACAGGGCAGTCCGGGGAGCTGTTTTTT.

Written as DNA, the CDR3 is TGTGCCAGCAGCTTAGTTGAGGGGAACACTGAAGCTTTCTTT. This encodes CASSLVEGNTEAFF. The genes are TRBV7-6 and TRBJ1-1; D call uncertain. The CDR3 is 14 residues long. Trimming cost V 1 base and J 1 base, with 7 bases left between them. Germline V lookup: CDR1 SGHVS, CDR2 FNYEAQ.

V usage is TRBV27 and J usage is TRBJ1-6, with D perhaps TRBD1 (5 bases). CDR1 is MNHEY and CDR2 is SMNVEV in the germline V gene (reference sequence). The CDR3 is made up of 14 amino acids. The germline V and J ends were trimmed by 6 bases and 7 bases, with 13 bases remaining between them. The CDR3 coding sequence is TGTGCCAGCAGCGGCCGGGGGTTAAATTCACCCCTCCACTTT. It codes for CASSGRGLNSPLHF.

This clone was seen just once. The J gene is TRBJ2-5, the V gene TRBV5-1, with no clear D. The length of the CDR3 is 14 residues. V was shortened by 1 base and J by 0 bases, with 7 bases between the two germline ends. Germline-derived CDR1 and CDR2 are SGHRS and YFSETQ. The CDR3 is CASSLNFNQETQYF. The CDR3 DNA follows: TGCGCCAGCAGCTTGAACTTTAACCAAGAGACCCAGTACTTC.

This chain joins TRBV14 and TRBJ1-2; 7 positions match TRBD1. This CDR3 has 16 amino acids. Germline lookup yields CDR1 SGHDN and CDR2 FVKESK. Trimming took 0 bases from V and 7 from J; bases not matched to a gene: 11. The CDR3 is CASSQDYAGGSSGYTF. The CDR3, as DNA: TGTGCCAGCAGCCAAGATTATGCAGGGGGAAGTAGTGGCTACACCTTC. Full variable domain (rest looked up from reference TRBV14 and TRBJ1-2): EAGVTQFPSHSVIEKGQTVTLRCDPISGHDNLYWYRRVMGKEIKFLLHFVKESKQDESGMPNNRFLAERTGGTYSTLKVQPAELEDSGVYFCASSQDYAGGSSGYTFGSGTRLTVV.

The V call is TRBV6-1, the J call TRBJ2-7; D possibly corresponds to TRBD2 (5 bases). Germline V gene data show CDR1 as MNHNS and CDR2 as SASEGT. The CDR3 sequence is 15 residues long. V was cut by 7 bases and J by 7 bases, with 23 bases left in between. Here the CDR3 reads CASIGYAGRGLEQYF. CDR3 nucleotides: TGTGCCAGCATCGGGTACGCGGGCCGAGGTTTAGAGCAGTACTTC.

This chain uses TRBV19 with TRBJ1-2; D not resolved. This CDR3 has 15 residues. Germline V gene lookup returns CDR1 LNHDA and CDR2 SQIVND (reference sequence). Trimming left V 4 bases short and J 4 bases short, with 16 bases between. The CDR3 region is CASSTGPGGVYGYTF. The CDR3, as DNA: TGTGCCAGTAGTACCGGGCCAGGTGGCGTCTATGGCTACACCTTC.

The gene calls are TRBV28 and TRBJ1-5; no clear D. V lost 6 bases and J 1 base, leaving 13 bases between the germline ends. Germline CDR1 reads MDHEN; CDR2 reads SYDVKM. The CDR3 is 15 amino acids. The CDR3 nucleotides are TGTGCCAGCAGCGAACTGGACGCCAGCAATCAGCCCCAGCATTTT. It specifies CASSELDASNQPQHF.

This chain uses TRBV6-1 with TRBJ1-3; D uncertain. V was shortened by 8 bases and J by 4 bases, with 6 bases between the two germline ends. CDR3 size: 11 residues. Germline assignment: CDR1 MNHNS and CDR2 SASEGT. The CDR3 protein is CASYWGNTIYF. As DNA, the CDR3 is TGTGCCAGCTACTGGGGAAACACCATATATTTT.

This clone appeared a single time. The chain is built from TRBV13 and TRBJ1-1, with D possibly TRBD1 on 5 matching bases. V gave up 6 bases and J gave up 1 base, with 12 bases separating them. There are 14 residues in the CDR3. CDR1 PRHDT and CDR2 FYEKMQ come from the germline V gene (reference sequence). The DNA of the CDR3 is TGTGCCAGCAGTTTCCCGACAGAGAACACTGAAGCTTTCTTT. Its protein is CASSFPTENTEAFF.